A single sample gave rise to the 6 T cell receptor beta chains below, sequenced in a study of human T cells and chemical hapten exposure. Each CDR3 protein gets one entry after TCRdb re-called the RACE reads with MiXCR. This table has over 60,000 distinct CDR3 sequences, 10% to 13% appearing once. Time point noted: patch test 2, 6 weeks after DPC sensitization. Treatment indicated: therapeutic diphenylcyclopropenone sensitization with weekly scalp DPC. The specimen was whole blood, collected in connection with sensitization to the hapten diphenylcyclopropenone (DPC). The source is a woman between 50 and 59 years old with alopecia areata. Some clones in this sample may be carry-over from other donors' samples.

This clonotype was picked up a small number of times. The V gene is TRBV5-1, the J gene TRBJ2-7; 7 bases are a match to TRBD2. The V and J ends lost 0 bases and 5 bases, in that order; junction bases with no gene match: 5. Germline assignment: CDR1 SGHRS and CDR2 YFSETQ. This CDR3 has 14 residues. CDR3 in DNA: TGCGCCAGCAGCTTGGATGGGAGGGTCGACGAGCAGTACTTC. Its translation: CASSLDGRVDEQYF.

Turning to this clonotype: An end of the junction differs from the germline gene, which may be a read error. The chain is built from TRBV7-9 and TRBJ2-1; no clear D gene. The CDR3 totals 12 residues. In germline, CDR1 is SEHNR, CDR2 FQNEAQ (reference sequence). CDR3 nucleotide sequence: TGTGCCAGCAGCTTAGTCCCCAATCAGCAGTTCTTC. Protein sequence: CASSLVPNQQFF.

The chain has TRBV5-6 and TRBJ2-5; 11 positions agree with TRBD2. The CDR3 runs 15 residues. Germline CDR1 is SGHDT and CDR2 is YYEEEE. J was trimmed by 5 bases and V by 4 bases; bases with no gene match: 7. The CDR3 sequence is CASSRRTSGFETQYF. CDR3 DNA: TGTGCCAGCAGCCGAAGGACTAGCGGGTTCGAGACCCAGTACTTC.

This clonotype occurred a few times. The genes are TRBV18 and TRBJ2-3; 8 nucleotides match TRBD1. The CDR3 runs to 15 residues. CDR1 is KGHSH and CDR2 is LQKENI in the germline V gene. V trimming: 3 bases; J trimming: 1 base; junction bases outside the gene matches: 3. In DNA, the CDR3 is TGTGCCAGCTCACCTCTACAGGGGGGCACAGATACGCAGTATTTT. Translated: CASSPLQGGTDTQYF.

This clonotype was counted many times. The CDR3 spells CSASPTGFGQYF. CDR3 in DNA: TGCAGTGCTAGCCCGACAGGATTCGGGCAGTACTTC. The rearrangement uses TRBV20-1 and TRBJ2-7, with D maybe TRBD1 (6 bases). Trimming removed 3 bases at V and 9 bases at J, with 15 bases between. The CDR3 runs to 12 residues. Per germline, CDR1 DFQATT and CDR2 SNEGSKA (reference sequence).

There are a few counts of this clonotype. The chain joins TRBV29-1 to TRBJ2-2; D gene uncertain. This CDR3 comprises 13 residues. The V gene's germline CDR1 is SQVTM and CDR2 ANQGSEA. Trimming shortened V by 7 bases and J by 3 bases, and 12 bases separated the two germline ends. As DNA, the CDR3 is TGCAGCGCATTTCAGAGTTACACCGGGGAGCTGTTTTTT. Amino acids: CSAFQSYTGELFF.